The sequence of this TCR beta chain was determined in a study of metastatic and nonmetastatic thyroid tumors. TCRdb redid the clone calls on the PCR reads using MiXCR. The table records approximately 35,000 clones, 35% of them present only once. Before thyroid surgery, none of the patients had received any treatment. Study-level points and caveats: Significantly greater TCR beta diversity was reportedly found in malignant thyroid tumors than in benign nodules (in blood and tumor).

CDR1 DFQATT and CDR2 SNEGSKA come from the germline V gene (reference sequence). This CDR3 is 15 amino acids long. The V end was cut by 3 bases, the J end by 0 bases, with 13 bases between. Details on this clone: As yet, its antigen is unknown.

The chain joins TRBV20-1 to TRBJ2-3; D could derive from TRBD1 or TRBD2 (5 bases each). The material sequenced was tumor tissue. The TCR originated in a female donor with papillary thyroid cancer or a benign thyroid nodule (not recorded which). Some clones in this sample may be carry-over from other donors' samples. The CDR3 loop is CSASDRDPSTDTQYF. Written as DNA, the CDR3 is TGCAGTGCTAGTGACCGGGACCCTAGCACAGATACGCAGTATTTT.